This passage covers 26 T cell receptor beta chains from one sample sequenced in a study of OX40 agonist ivuxolimab in advanced cancers. Repertoires were generated with immunoSEQ multiplex PCR, while TCRdb's copy carries only in-frame clones and drops some. Of around 42,000 clones listed, around 89% are singletons. The material sequenced was CD4+ or CD8+ T cells sorted from blood, taken in a trial of the OX40 agonist ivuxolimab. The receptors originated from an adult with an advanced solid tumor such as melanoma, head and neck, liver or kidney cancer.

V and J are TRBV6-4 and TRBJ2-3; D remains unclear. This CDR3 has 14 residues. Germline V gene lookup returns CDR1 MRHNA and CDR2 SNTAGT. Trimming removed 0 bases from V and 10 bases from J, with 14 bases in between. This CDR3 reads CASSDSPGVTAQYF. The CDR3 nucleotides are TGTGCCAGCAGTGACTCCCCCGGAGTTACCGCGCAGTATTTT.

The table lists this clone with a count of one. The rearrangement joins TRBV7-9 to TRBJ2-1; 11 positions agree with TRBD2. CDR1 SEHNR and CDR2 FQNEAQ come from the germline V gene (reference sequence). The CDR3 length is 16 residues. The junction had 7 bases not matched to a gene; V was cut back by 6 bases and J by 3 bases. In DNA form, the CDR3 reads TGTGCCAGCAGACCAATAGCGGGAGGGAGCTACAATGAGCAGTTCTTC. As protein: CASRPIAGGSYNEQFF.

The chain recombines TRBV6-1 with TRBJ2-1; 15 bases agree with TRBD2. CDR1 and CDR2 (germline): MNHNS, SASEGT. This CDR3 spans 21 amino acids. V dropped 0 bases and J dropped 9; count of bases not matched to a gene: 18. CDR3 nucleotides: TGTGCCAGCAGTGAAGCAAAGGAGGGGACTAGCGGGAGGCTCTTCCCACTTGAGCAGTTCTTC. It translates to CASSEAKEGTSGRLFPLEQFF.

The chain has TRBV19 and TRBJ1-2; D perhaps matches TRBD1 (6 bases). V was shortened by 3 bases and J by 3 bases, with 14 bases between the two germline ends. This CDR3 has 15 residues. Looked up from germline, CDR1 is LNHDA and CDR2 is SQIVND (reference sequence). The chain's CDR3 is CASSIGTGYYYGYTF. The CDR3 DNA reads TGTGCCAGTAGTATCGGCACAGGGTATTACTATGGCTACACCTTC.

CDR3 protein: CASNLQGAHEQYF. In DNA form, the CDR3 reads TGTGCCAGCAACCTACAGGGGGCCCACGAGCAGTACTTC. V gene TRBV6-5 combines with J gene TRBJ2-7; 9 nucleotides align to TRBD1. The CDR3 consists of 13 residues. The trim removed 7 bases at V and 5 bases at J, leaving 6 bases unmatched. Germline CDR1 and CDR2: MNHEY and SVGAGI.

The chain combines TRBV6-6 with TRBJ2-7, with a possible D match to TRBD1 (6 bases). The CDR3 sequence is 12 residues long. Between the trimmed V and J ends, which lost 7 bases and 6 bases, there was a span of 13 bases. Germline CDR1 and CDR2: MNHNY and SVGAGI (reference sequence). Written as DNA, the CDR3 is TGTGCCAGCACCTTAGGACAGTTCGAGCAGTACTTC. Translated: CASTLGQFEQYF.

The CDR3 sequence is CATSRDSWVEKLFF. The CDR3 DNA reads TGTGCCACCAGCAGAGATTCATGGGTTGAAAAACTGTTTTTT. The gene calls are TRBV15 and TRBJ1-4; D unresolved. CDR3 length: 14 residues. The V end was cut by 0 bases, the J end by 7 bases, with 9 bases between. Looked up from germline, CDR1 is LNHNV and CDR2 is YYDKDF (reference sequence).

This clone was counted once. V is TRBV30 and J is TRBJ2-1; TRBD1 is a possible D gene (5 bases). The germline CDR1 and CDR2 sequences are GTSNPN and SVGIG (reference sequence). The CDR3 is made up of 13 amino acids. With 3 bases removed from V and 3 bases from J, the gap between germline ends came to 9 bases. The chain's CDR3 is CAWSQGLYNEQFF. DNA for the CDR3: TGTGCCTGGAGCCAGGGTCTCTACAATGAGCAGTTCTTC.

V and J are TRBV27 and TRBJ1-3; D is ambiguous. V shed 1 base and J shed 4 bases, with 11 bases lying between them. From germline, CDR1 is MNHEY and CDR2 SMNVEV (reference sequence). The CDR3 runs to 15 residues. The CDR3: CASSLFRGAGNTIYF. The CDR3 DNA is TGTGCCAGCAGTTTATTTCGGGGAGCCGGAAACACCATATATTTT.

V and J are TRBV7-8 and TRBJ2-1; D tentatively fits TRBD1 or TRBD2 (5 bases each). Germline V gives CDR1 SGHVS, CDR2 FQNEAQ. The CDR3 runs 15 residues. Trimming left V 5 bases short and J 0 bases short, with 11 bases between. This chain's CDR3 is CASSRGDLSYNEQFF. The CDR3 DNA follows: TGTGCCAGCAGCCGAGGGGACCTCTCCTACAATGAGCAGTTCTTC.

V gene TRBV28 combines with J gene TRBJ1-1; D unclear. Trimming shortened V by 5 bases and J by 0 bases, and 7 bases separated the two germline ends. The germline gives CDR1 MDHEN, CDR2 SYDVKM. CDR3 length: 13 residues. The CDR3 region is CASSAEMNTEAFF. Here the CDR3 DNA reads TGTGCCAGCAGTGCAGAGATGAACACTGAAGCTTTCTTT.

The chain carries TRBV5-4 and TRBJ2-1; TRBD2 matches at 8 bases. There are 16 residues in the CDR3. The ends lost 6 bases at V and 2 bases at J; junction bases unmatched: 10. Germline values: CDR1 SGHNT, CDR2 YYREEE (reference sequence). CDR3 DNA sequence: TGTGCCAGCACCACCCATAGCGGGAACCCCTACAATGAGCAGTTCTTC. The encoded protein is CASTTHSGNPYNEQFF.

The chain links TRBV2 to TRBJ2-5; D remains unclear. The J call is doubtful: the DNA matches TRBJ2-7 better. The CDR3 contains 11 residues. Germline V lookup: CDR1 SNHLY, CDR2 FYNNEI. CDR3 protein: CASGFKYEQYF. The CDR3 nucleotides are TGTGCCAGCGGGTTTAAATACGAGCAGTACTTC.

This chain uses TRBV27 with TRBJ2-3; no firm D call. Trimming left V 2 bases short and J 4 bases short, with 10 bases between. The CDR3 contains 14 residues. CDR1 MNHEY and CDR2 SMNVEV come from the germline V gene (reference sequence). CDR3 bases: TGTGCCAGCAGTTTAAACGCGATCCCAGATACGCAGTATTTT. Protein sequence: CASSLNAIPDTQYF.

This clone was observed a handful of times. The genes are TRBV4-2 and TRBJ2-1, with 8 bases that match TRBD2. This CDR3 comprises 17 residues. Per germline, CDR1 LGHNA and CDR2 YNFKEQ. J gave up 8 bases and V 0 bases, and 12 bases lay outside the gene matches. The CDR3 sequence: CASSQEIGTGGWDEQFF. Written as DNA, the CDR3 is TGTGCCAGCAGCCAAGAAATTGGAACGGGAGGGTGGGATGAGCAGTTCTTC.

The chain joins TRBV6-1 to TRBJ2-3, with a possible D match to TRBD2 (5 bases). From germline, CDR1 is MNHNS and CDR2 SASEGT. Trimming removed 1 base at V and 9 bases at J, with 11 bases between. This CDR3 is 13 amino acids long. CDR3 protein: CASSEDLADTQYF. CDR3 nucleotide sequence: TGTGCCAGCAGTGAAGACCTAGCCGACACGCAGTATTTT.

The V and J genes are TRBV30 and TRBJ2-7, with unresolved D. The CDR3 runs 16 residues. V lost 1 base and J lost 0, with 16 bases in between. Germline CDR1 GTSNPN, CDR2 SVGIG (reference sequence). The CDR3 region has the DNA TGTGCCTGGAGTGGACCAGGACGGGCGTCCTCCTACGAGCAGTACTTC. Translation: CAWSGPGRASSYEQYF.

The chain couples TRBV9 to TRBJ2-5, with 14 positions matching TRBD2. This CDR3 spans 14 amino acids. Germline V CDR1 and CDR2: SGDLS, YYNGEE. The V gene end was trimmed by 4 bases and the J gene end by 12 bases; junction bases not matched to a gene: 8. The CDR3 sequence is CASSPGTSGRWEYF. The CDR3 DNA sequence: TGTGCCAGCAGCCCCGGGACTAGCGGGAGATGGGAGTACTTC.

V is TRBV19 and J is TRBJ1-5; unclear D gene. The V and J ends lost 6 bases and 6 bases respectively, with 9 bases between them. The V gene's germline CDR1 is LNHDA and CDR2 SQIVND (reference sequence). CDR3 length: 12 amino acids. The CDR3 DNA is TGTGCCAGTAGATTGGGGATTCAGCCCCAGCATTTT. This codes for CASRLGIQPQHF. The complete variable domain, with remaining parts taken from reference TRBV19 and TRBJ1-5, reads DGGITQSPKYLFRKEGQNVTLSCEQNLNHDAMYWYRQDPGQGLRLIYYSQIVNDFQKGDIAEGYSVSREKKESFPLTVTSAQKNPTAFYLCASRLGIQPQHFGDGTRLSIL.

The CDR3 sequence: CASSEATVDRVGDEQYF. The DNA for the CDR3 is TGCGCCAGCAGCGAGGCGACAGTGGACAGGGTGGGCGACGAGCAGTACTTC. The chain has TRBV10-1 and TRBJ2-7, with TRBD1 matching 8 bases. The V gene end was trimmed by 6 bases and the J gene end by 5 bases; junction bases not matched to a gene: 18. The germline V gene encodes CDR1 WNHNN and CDR2 SYGVQD (reference sequence). This CDR3 is 17 amino acids long.

V is TRBV7-9 and J is TRBJ2-3; 14 bases agree with TRBD2. CDR3 length equals 19 residues. CDR1 and CDR2 (germline): SEHNR, FQNEAQ (reference sequence). Trimming at V came to 1 base and at J to 2 bases, leaving 8 bases not matched to a gene. CDR3 nucleotide sequence: TGTGCCAGCAGCTTAGAGGGACTAGCGGGAGTTGGATACACAGATACGCAGTATTTT. Amino acids: CASSLEGLAGVGYTDTQYF.

V usage is TRBV18 and J usage is TRBJ1-4, with 7 bases identical to TRBD1. Germline CDR1 reads KGHSH; CDR2 reads LQKENI. Losses at the gene ends were 8 bases for V and 4 bases for J; bases not matched to a gene: 7. This CDR3 is 14 amino acids long. The CDR3: CASHLTGFNEKLFF. The CDR3 DNA is TGTGCCAGCCACTTGACAGGGTTTAATGAAAAACTGTTTTTT. The variable domain in full, completed from reference TRBV18 and TRBJ1-4, reads NAGVMQNPRHLVRRRGQEARLRCSPMKGHSHVYWYRQLPEEGLKFMVYLQKENIIDESGMPKERFSAEFPKEGPSILRIQQVVRGDSAAYFCASHLTGFNEKLFFGSGTQLSVL.

This clone appeared a few times. The chain couples TRBV5-6 to TRBJ1-2; perhaps TRBD1 as D (6 bases). This CDR3 is 13 amino acids long. Germline assignment: CDR1 SGHDT and CDR2 YYEEEE. Trimming removed 4 bases from V and 4 bases from J, with 11 bases in between. The CDR3 sequence: CASSTGGSYGYTF. The CDR3 nucleotides read TGTGCCAGCAGCACCGGGGGCTCCTATGGCTACACCTTC.

The chain carries TRBV28 and TRBJ1-5, with 8 positions matching TRBD1. The CDR3 consists of 15 residues. CDR1 is MDHEN, CDR2 SYDVKM, per germline. V shed 3 bases, J shed 5 bases, and the junction held 6 bases outside the gene matches. CDR3 residues: CASSLTGANYQPQHF. CDR3 coding DNA: TGTGCCAGCAGTTTGACAGGGGCCAATTATCAGCCCCAGCATTTT.

This sequence joins TRBV28 and TRBJ2-7, with D tentatively TRBD1 (5 bases). Germline V gene sequence: CDR1 MDHEN, CDR2 SYDVKM. This CDR3 is built from 13 residues. The V end was cut by 5 bases, the J end by 9 bases, with 17 bases between. The DNA for the CDR3 is TGTGCCAGCAGTCCTCAGGGTTATAGGGGGCAGTACTTC. It yields the protein CASSPQGYRGQYF.

V gene TRBV10-3 combines with J gene TRBJ2-7, with D possibly TRBD1 on 5 matching bases. The germline V gene has CDR1 ENHRY and CDR2 SYGVKD. Trimming removed 2 bases at V and 5 bases at J, with 7 bases between. This CDR3 contains 12 residues. The CDR3 loop reads CAISEQQDEQYF. The CDR3, as DNA: TGTGCCATCAGTGAGCAACAGGACGAGCAGTACTTC.